Below, 3 T cell receptor beta chains from the same sample are listed, as sequenced in a study of blood T cell repertoires in COVID-19. Assay used: immunoSEQ multiplex PCR; TCRdb lists only in-frame clones, some missing. The repertoire includes some 300,000 clones, 85% to 90% of them detected once, and around 5.8% sits in the top ten. Sequenced: peripheral blood. Receptors were obtained from a woman between 50 and 59 years old with COVID-19, enrolled during active disease.

The rearrangement joins TRBV12-3 or TRBV12-4 to TRBJ1-5; no clear D. Trimming pared 7 bases from V and 7 bases from J, leaving 11 bases between. The CDR3 contains 12 residues. The CDR3 here is CASTFGGQPQHF. The DNA for the CDR3 is TGTGCCAGCACCTTCGGAGGGCAGCCCCAGCATTTT.

This chain uses TRBV10-1 with TRBJ2-1, with 10 bases lining up with TRBD2. The CDR3 extends over 16 amino acids. The V gene's germline CDR1 is WNHNN and CDR2 SYGVQD (reference sequence). The trim removed 3 bases at V and 0 bases at J, leaving 2 bases unmatched. The CDR3 is CASSESSGSSYNEQFF. Written as DNA, the CDR3 is TGCGCCAGCAGTGAATCTAGCGGGAGCTCCTACAATGAGCAGTTCTTC.

This sequence joins TRBV5-8 and TRBJ2-7; D uncertain. The CDR3 length is 13 residues. Germline V lookup: CDR1 SGHTS, CDR2 YDEGEE. V gave up 4 bases and J gave up 3 bases, with 11 bases separating them. CDR3 nucleotide sequence: TGTGCCAGCAGCCTGGGAAGCCTCTACGAGCAGTACTTC. It encodes CASSLGSLYEQYF.